One sample yielded the 3 T cell receptor beta chains listed below, sequenced in a study of blood T cells in healthy people across ages. The second PCR ran about 6 to 12 cycles with a sample-barcoded 5' primer and J-beta primers. TCRdb passed the 5' RACE reads through MiXCR, listing each CDR3 protein once. The sample shows around 1,600,000 distinct CDR3 sequences, roughly 43% of them seen only once. Source material: blood. The source of these receptors is a woman under 30 in good health.

The chain combines TRBV29-1 with TRBJ2-1, with no clear D. The J call could be wrong; TRBJ2-7 is a better fit for the DNA end. Germline V gene lookup returns CDR1 SQVTM and CDR2 ANQGSEA. This CDR3 is built from 15 residues. CDR3 amino acids: CSAIDGSRSYNEQYF. The DNA of the CDR3 is TGCAGCGCCATAGATGGCAGTCGGTCCTACAATGAGCAGTACTTC.

Only one count was recorded for this clonotype. The chain links TRBV29-1 to TRBJ1-3; weak D call: TRBD1 (5 bases). The germline gives CDR1 SQVTM, CDR2 ANQGSEA. Trimming cost V 5 bases and J 3 bases, with 14 bases left between them. The CDR3 totals 14 residues. In nucleotides, the CDR3 is TGCAGCGTTAGGCCCGAGGGGTATGGAAACACCATATATTTT. It is translated as CSVRPEGYGNTIYF.

This clonotype was found a few times. The chain combines TRBV20-1 with TRBJ2-3, with 13 nucleotides matching TRBD2. The CDR3 loop spans 17 amino acids. V shed 3 bases, J shed 2 bases, and the junction held 8 bases outside the gene matches. Per germline, CDR1 DFQATT and CDR2 SNEGSKA (reference sequence). CDR3 bases: TGCAGTGCTAGCTTCTGGGGACTAGCGGGGATCACAGATACGCAGTATTTT. As protein: CSASFWGLAGITDTQYF.